One T cell receptor beta chain is described in this entry. Its antigen is unknown. Use of 60 Vbeta and 13 Jbeta primers characterized the PCR. Libraries were prepared by immunoSEQ multiplex PCR; TCRdb keeps only in-frame clonotypes and omits some of them. Seen here are around 150,000 clones, 60% to 80% observed once, and the top ten hold about 1.1%. The length of the CDR3 is 15 residues. V was cut by 3 bases and J by 0 bases, with 9 bases left in between. CDR1 MGHRA and CDR2 YSYEKL come from the germline V gene. This specimen belongs to a study of cytomegalovirus exposure and HLA in healthy donors. Study-wide points: Researchers reportedly found TCR beta sequences accurately predicted most subjects' HLA-A and HLA-B alleles. Of the V segments, some could not be distinguished, including TRBV6-2 and TRBV6-3, and were excluded. TCR beta sequences numbering around 15,000 were associated with HLA alleles at 0.05 false discovery rate in a later analysis. High specificity and sensitivity for cytomegalovirus status were reported for the classifier.

The specimen was PBMCs. This clonotype was obtained from a male donor in good health and CMV-seronegative. The rearrangement joins TRBV4-1 to TRBJ2-4; D ambiguous. CDR3 loop: CASSHLPLAKNIQYF. In DNA, the CDR3 is TGCGCCAGCAGCCATCTACCCCTAGCCAAAAACATTCAGTACTTC.